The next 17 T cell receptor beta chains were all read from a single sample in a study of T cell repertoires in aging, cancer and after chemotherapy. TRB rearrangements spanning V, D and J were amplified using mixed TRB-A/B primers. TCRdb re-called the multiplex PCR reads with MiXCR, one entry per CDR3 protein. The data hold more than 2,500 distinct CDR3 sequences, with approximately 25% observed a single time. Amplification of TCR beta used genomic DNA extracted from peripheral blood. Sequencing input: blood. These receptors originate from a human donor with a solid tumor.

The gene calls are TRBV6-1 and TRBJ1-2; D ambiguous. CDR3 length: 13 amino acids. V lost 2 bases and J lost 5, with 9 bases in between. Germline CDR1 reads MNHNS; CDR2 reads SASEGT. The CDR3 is CASSERKRYGYTF. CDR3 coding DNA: TGTGCCAGCAGTGAACGGAAGAGGTATGGCTACACCTTC.

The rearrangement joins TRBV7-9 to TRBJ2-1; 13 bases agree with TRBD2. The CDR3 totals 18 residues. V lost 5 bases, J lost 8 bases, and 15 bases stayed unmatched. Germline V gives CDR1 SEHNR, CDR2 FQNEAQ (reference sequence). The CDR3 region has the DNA TGTGCCAGCAGCCCCGCAGCACTAGCGGGGGGGCCGTCCCATGAGCAGTTCTTC. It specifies CASSPAALAGGPSHEQFF. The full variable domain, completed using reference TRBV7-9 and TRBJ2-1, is DTGVSQNPRHKITKRGQNVTFRCDPISEHNRLYWYRQTLGQGPEFLTYFQNEAQLEKSRLLSDRFSAERPKGSFSTLEIQRTEQGDSAMYLCASSPAALAGGPSHEQFFGPGTRLTVL.

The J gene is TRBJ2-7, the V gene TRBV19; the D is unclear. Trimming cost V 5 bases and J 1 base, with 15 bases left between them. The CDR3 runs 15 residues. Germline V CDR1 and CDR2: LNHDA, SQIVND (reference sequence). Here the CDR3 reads CASSLAQRPSYEQYF. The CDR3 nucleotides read TGTGCCAGTAGTCTGGCTCAGCGACCGTCCTACGAGCAGTACTTC.

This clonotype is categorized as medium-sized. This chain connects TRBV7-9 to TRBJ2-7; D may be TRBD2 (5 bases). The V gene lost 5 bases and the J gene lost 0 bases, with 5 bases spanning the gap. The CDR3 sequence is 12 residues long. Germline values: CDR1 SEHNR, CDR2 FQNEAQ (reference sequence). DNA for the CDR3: TGTGCCAGCAGCGAGGGCTCCTACGAGCAGTACTTC. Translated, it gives CASSEGSYEQYF. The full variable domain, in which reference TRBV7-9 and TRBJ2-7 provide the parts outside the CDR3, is DTGVSQNPRHKITKRGQNVTFRCDPISEHNRLYWYRQTLGQGPEFLTYFQNEAQLEKSRLLSDRFSAERPKGSFSTLEIQRTEQGDSAMYLCASSEGSYEQYFGPGTRLTVT.

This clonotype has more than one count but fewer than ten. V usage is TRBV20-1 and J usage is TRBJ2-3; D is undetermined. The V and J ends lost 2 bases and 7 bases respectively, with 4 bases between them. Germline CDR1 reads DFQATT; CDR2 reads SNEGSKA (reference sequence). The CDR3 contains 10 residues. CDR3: CSARNYTQYF. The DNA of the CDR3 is TGCAGTGCTAGAAACTATACGCAGTATTTT.

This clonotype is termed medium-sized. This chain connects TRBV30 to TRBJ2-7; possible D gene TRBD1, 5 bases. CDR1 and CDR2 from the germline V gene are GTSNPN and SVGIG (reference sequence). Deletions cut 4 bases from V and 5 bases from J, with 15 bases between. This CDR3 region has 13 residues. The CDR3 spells CAWNRPGLNEQYF. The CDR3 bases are TGTGCCTGGAACCGCCCAGGGCTCAACGAGCAGTACTTC.

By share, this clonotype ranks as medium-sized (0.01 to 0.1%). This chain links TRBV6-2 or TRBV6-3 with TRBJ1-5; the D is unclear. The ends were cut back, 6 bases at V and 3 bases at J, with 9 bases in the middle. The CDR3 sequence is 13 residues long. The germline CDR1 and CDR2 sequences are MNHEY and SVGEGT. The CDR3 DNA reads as TGTGCCAGCAGAGACCGAGACAATCAGCCCCAGCATTTT. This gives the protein CASRDRDNQPQHF.

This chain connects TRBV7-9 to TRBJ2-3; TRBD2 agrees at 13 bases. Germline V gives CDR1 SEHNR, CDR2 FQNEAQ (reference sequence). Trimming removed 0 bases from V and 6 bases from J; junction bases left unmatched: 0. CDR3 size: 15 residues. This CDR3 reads CASSLAGLAGDTQYF. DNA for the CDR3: TGTGCCAGCAGCTTAGCGGGACTAGCGGGGGATACGCAGTATTTT. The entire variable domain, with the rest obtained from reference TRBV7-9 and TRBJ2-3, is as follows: DTGVSQNPRHKITKRGQNVTFRCDPISEHNRLYWYRQTLGQGPEFLTYFQNEAQLEKSRLLSDRFSAERPKGSFSTLEIQRTEQGDSAMYLCASSLAGLAGDTQYFGPGTRLTVL.

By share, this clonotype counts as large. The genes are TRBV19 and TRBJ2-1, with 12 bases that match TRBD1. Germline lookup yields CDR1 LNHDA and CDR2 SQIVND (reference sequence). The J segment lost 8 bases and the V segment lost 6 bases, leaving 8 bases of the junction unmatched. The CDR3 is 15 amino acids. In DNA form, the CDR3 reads TGTGCCAGTAGCCTCGGGACAGGGGGCTTCGATGAGCAGTTCTTC. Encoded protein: CASSLGTGGFDEQFF.

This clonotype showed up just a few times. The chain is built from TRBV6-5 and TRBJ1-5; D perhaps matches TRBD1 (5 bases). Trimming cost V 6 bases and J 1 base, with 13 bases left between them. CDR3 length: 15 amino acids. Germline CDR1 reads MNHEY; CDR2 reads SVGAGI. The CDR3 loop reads CASSPRWDSNQPQHF. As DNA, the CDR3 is TGTGCCAGCAGCCCCCGGTGGGACAGCAATCAGCCCCAGCATTTT.

The CDR3 nucleotides are TGCAGTGCTAGAGATCTCGCCGGGAATCAGCCCCAGCATTTT. Protein sequence: CSARDLAGNQPQHF. This chain links TRBV20-1 with TRBJ1-5; D is uncertain. Germline V gene data show CDR1 as DFQATT and CDR2 as SNEGSKA (reference sequence). The CDR3 consists of 14 residues. V lost 0 bases and J 4 bases, leaving 10 bases between the germline ends.

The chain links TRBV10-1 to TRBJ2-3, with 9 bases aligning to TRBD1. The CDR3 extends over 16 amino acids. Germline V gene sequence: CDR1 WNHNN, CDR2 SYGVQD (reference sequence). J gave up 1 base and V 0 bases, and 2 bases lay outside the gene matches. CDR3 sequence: CASSESGDRGTDTQYF. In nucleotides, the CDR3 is TGCGCCAGCAGTGAGTCGGGGGACAGGGGCACAGATACGCAGTATTTT.

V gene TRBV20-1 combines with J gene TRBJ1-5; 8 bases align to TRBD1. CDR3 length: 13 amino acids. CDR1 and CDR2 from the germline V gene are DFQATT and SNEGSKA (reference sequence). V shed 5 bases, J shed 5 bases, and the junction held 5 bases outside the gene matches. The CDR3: CSASGQVHQPQHF. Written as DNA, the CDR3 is TGCAGTGCTTCGGGACAGGTCCATCAGCCCCAGCATTTT.

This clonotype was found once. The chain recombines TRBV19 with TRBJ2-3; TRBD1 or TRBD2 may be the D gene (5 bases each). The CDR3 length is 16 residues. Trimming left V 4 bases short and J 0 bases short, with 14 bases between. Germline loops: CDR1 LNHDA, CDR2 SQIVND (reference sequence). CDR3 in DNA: TGTGCCAGTAGTAGCCGTTCGGGGCCTAGCACAGATACGCAGTATTTT. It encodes CASSSRSGPSTDTQYF.

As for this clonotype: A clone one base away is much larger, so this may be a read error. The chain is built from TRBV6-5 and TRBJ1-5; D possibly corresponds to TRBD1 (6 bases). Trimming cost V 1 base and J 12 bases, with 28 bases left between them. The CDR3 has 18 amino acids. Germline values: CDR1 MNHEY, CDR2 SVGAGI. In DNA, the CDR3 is TGTGCCAGCAGTTACTTCCCCCCAGGGCAGGCCAACTGGGGGCTCCAGCATTTT. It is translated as CASSYFPPGQANWGLQHF.

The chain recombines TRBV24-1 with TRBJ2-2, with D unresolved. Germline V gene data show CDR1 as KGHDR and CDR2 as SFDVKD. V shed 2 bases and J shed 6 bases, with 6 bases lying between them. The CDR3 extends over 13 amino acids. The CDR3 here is CATSDSKPGELFF. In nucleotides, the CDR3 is TGTGCCACCAGTGATTCAAAGCCCGGGGAGCTGTTTTTT.

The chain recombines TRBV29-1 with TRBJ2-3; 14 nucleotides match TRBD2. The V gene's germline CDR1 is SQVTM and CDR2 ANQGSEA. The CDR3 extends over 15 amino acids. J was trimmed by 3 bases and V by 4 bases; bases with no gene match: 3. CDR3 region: CSVGGTSGGTDTQYF. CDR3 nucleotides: TGCAGCGTTGGAGGGACTAGCGGGGGAACAGATACGCAGTATTTT.